These 14 T cell receptor beta chains share one sample of origin, sequenced in a study of Ad26.COV2.S vaccination and SARS-CoV-2 variants. Only in-frame clones appear in the TCRdb table, and some are missing; sequencing was by immunoSEQ multiplex PCR. The sample lists about 350,000 clones; less than 90% were seen once. Indicated treatment: some 19 received Ad26.COV2.S at low or high dose, single or two shots; about 5 received placebo; per-sample allocation not given. After the first vaccine or placebo injection, samples were drawn on day 63. The sequencing used peripheral blood, collected in a trial of Ad26.COV2.S vaccine versus placebo. These receptors were taken from a person between 18 and 65 years old who received the Ad26.COV2.S COVID-19 vaccine or a placebo.

J is TRBJ2-7 and V is TRBV7-2; 8 bases line up with TRBD1. The CDR3 length is 16 residues. From germline, CDR1 is SGHTA and CDR2 FQGNSA. The V gene end was trimmed by 0 bases and the J gene end by 3 bases; junction bases not matched to a gene: 7. The CDR3 sequence is CASSLAGGTGHYEQYF. CDR3 DNA sequence: TGTGCCAGCAGCTTAGCGGGTGGGACAGGACACTACGAGCAGTACTTC.

This chain connects TRBV5-6 to TRBJ2-3; TRBD1 aligns across 9 bases. The CDR3 contains 15 residues. CDR1 is SGHDT, CDR2 YYEEEE, per germline. With V trimmed by 4 bases and J by 7 bases, 10 bases remained unmatched. The CDR3 is CASSNRGTGTNTQYF. The CDR3 region has the DNA TGTGCCAGCAGCAACAGAGGGACAGGGACAAATACGCAGTATTTT. Using reference TRBV5-6 and TRBJ2-3 for the parts outside the CDR3, the full variable domain is DAGVTQSPTHLIKTRGQQVTLRCSPKSGHDTVSWYQQALGQGPQFIFQYYEEEERQRGNFPDRFSGHQFPNYSSELNVNALLLGDSALYLCASSNRGTGTNTQYFGPGTRLTVL.

This clone was recorded a few times. The chain recombines TRBV29-1 with TRBJ2-5, with 7 bases aligning to TRBD1. The V segment lost 4 bases and the J segment 2 bases; nucleotides outside the gene matches: 7. Germline loops: CDR1 SQVTM, CDR2 ANQGSEA. The CDR3 has 14 residues. The CDR3 loop is CSVVTGWVQETQYF. CDR3 bases: TGCAGCGTTGTGACAGGGTGGGTTCAAGAGACCCAGTACTTC.

CDR3: CASRTTGTAYNEQFF. CDR3 in DNA: TGCGCCAGCAGAACAACCGGGACAGCTTACAATGAGCAGTTCTTC. V gene TRBV5-1 combines with J gene TRBJ2-1, with 7 bases matching TRBD1. CDR1 SGHRS and CDR2 YFSETQ come from the germline V gene. The CDR3 covers 15 residues. The trim removed 5 bases at V and 4 bases at J, leaving 9 bases unmatched.

The V call is TRBV6-1, the J call TRBJ2-7; the D gene is possibly TRBD2 (6 bases). Between the trimmed V and J ends, which lost 1 base and 1 base, there was a span of 8 bases. The CDR3 length is 14 residues. Per germline, CDR1 MNHNS and CDR2 SASEGT. CDR3 nucleotide sequence: TGTGCCAGCAGTGAAGTGGGGGGTTCCTACGAGCAGTACTTC. It is translated as CASSEVGGSYEQYF.

The gene calls are TRBV6-5 and TRBJ2-7; TRBD1 aligns across 8 bases. This CDR3 has 16 amino acids. CDR1 is MNHEY, CDR2 SVGAGI, per germline. J lost 6 bases, V lost 0 bases, and 10 bases had no gene match. CDR3 residues: CASSYSGAGQGGEQYF. The CDR3, as DNA: TGTGCCAGCAGTTACTCGGGAGCCGGACAGGGAGGCGAGCAGTACTTC.

V is TRBV23-1 and J is TRBJ1-1; 7 bases are shared with TRBD1. TRBV23-1 is an ORF, with its function uncertain. The CDR3 length is 15 residues. Trimming at V came to 5 bases and at J to 4 bases, leaving 10 bases not matched to a gene. CDR3 region: CASSAQGTVGTEAFF. The DNA for the CDR3 is TGCGCCAGCAGTGCCCAGGGGACAGTCGGCACTGAAGCTTTCTTT.

The rearrangement links TRBV6-5 to TRBJ1-5, with a weak D call TRBD1 (6 bases). Per germline, CDR1 MNHEY and CDR2 SVGAGI. The length of the CDR3 is 13 residues. The ends were cut back, 5 bases at V and 8 bases at J, with 13 bases in the middle. The CDR3 nucleotides are TGTGCCAGCAGTCAGGGGATAGCGGAGCCCCAGCATTTT. Amino acids: CASSQGIAEPQHF.

The chain employs TRBV12-3 or TRBV12-4 and TRBJ2-3; no definite D call. This CDR3 is 12 amino acids long. Trimming stripped 6 bases from V and 8 bases from J, with 12 bases between. CDR3 protein: CASSQPPFTQYF. As DNA, the CDR3 is TGTGCCAGCAGCCAGCCCCCCTTTACGCAGTATTTT.

This sequence joins TRBV5-1 and TRBJ2-7, with 11 bases lining up with TRBD1. After removal of 4 bases from V and 3 bases from J, the junction contained 15 bases not matched to a gene. The germline V gene has CDR1 SGHRS and CDR2 YFSETQ. CDR3 length equals 18 residues. The CDR3 region is CASSANRDRGYHGYEQYF. In DNA, the CDR3 is TGCGCCAGCAGCGCTAACCGGGACAGGGGGTACCATGGCTACGAGCAGTACTTC.

CDR3 sequence reads: CASSSALLLDNNEQFF. In nucleotides, the CDR3 is TGTGCCAGCAGCTCCGCGCTCCTGCTAGATAACAATGAGCAGTTCTTC. The chain recombines TRBV7-6 with TRBJ2-1; D uncertain. Germline V gives CDR1 SGHVS, CDR2 FNYEAQ. This CDR3 is 16 amino acids long. Trimming cost V 4 bases and J 5 bases, with 18 bases left between them.

The V gene is TRBV6-6, the J gene TRBJ1-2; D is uncertain. The V and J ends lost 5 bases and 2 bases respectively, with 21 bases between them. The CDR3 extends over 17 amino acids. Germline V gene data show CDR1 as MNHNY and CDR2 as SVGAGI (reference sequence). This CDR3 reads CASSPIPLTETNYGYTF. CDR3 DNA sequence: TGTGCCAGCAGTCCGATACCTTTGACCGAGACCAACTATGGCTACACCTTC.

The chain carries TRBV19 and TRBJ2-7; TRBD1 might be the D (5 bases). V was cut by 8 bases and J by 1 base, with 18 bases left in between. Germline V gives CDR1 LNHDA, CDR2 SQIVND (reference sequence). The CDR3 spans 15 residues. CDR3 sequence (DNA): TGTGCCAGTTCCACCCTGGGGCTCGAATCCTACGAGCAGTACTTC. Amino acid sequence: CASSTLGLESYEQYF.

This chain connects TRBV7-3 to TRBJ2-2, with a possible D match to TRBD2 (6 bases). With 5 bases removed from V and 4 bases from J, the gap between germline ends came to 11 bases. The CDR3 consists of 14 residues. Looked up from germline, CDR1 is SGHTA and CDR2 is FQGTGA. This CDR3 is CASSPGSGTGELFF. The CDR3 DNA reads as TGTGCCAGCAGCCCCGGGAGCGGCACCGGGGAGCTGTTTTTT.